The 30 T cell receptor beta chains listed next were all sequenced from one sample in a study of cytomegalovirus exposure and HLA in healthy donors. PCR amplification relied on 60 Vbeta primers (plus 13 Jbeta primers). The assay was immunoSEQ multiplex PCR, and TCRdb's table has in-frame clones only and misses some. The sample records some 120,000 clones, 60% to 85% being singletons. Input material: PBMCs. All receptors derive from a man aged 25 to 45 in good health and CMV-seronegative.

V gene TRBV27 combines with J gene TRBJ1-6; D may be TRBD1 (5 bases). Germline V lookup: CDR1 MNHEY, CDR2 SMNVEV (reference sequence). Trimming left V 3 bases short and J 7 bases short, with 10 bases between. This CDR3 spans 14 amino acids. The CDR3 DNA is TGTGCCAGCAGTTTCTGGGGGGACAATTCACCCCTCCACTTT. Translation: CASSFWGDNSPLHF.

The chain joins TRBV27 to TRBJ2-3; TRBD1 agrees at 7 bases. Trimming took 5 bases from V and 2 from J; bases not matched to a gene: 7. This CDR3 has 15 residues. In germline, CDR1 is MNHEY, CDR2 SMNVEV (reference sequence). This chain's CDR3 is CASSPTGDITDTQYF. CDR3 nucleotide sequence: TGTGCCAGCAGTCCTACAGGGGACATCACAGATACGCAGTATTTT.

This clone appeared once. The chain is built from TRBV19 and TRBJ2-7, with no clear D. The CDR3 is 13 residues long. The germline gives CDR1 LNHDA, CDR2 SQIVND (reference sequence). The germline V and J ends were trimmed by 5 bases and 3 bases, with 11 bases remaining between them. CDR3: CASSSRPLYEQYF. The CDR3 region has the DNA TGTGCCAGTAGTTCCCGTCCCCTCTACGAGCAGTACTTC.

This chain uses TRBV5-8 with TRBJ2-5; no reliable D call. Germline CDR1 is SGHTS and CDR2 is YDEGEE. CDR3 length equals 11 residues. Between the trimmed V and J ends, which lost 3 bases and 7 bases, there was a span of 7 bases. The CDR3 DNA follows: TGTGCCAGCAGCTCCCTCGGGACCCAGTACTTC. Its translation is CASSSLGTQYF.

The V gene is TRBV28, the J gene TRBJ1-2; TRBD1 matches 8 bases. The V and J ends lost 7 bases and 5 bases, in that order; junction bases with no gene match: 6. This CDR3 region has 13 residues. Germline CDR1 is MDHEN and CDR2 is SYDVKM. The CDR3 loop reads CASTPNRGYGYTF. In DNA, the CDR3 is TGTGCCAGCACCCCTAACAGGGGGTATGGCTACACCTTC.

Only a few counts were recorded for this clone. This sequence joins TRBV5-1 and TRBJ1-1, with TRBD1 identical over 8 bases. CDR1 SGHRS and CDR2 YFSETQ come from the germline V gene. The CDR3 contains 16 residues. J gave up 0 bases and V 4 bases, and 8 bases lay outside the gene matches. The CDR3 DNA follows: TGCGCCAGCAGCCTGGGACAGGTCCCTATGAACACTGAAGCTTTCTTT. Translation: CASSLGQVPMNTEAFF. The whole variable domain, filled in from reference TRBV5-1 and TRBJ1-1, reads KAGVTQTPRYLIKTRGQQVTLSCSPISGHRSVSWYQQTPGQGLQFLFEYFSETQRNKGNFPGRFSGRQFSNSRSEMNVSTLELGDSALYLCASSLGQVPMNTEAFFGQGTRLTVV.

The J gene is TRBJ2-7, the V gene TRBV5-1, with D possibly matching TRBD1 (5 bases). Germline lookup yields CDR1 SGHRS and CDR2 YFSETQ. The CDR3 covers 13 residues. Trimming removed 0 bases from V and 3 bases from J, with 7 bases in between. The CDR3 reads CASSLDQGYEQYF. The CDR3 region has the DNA TGCGCCAGCAGCTTGGACCAGGGCTACGAGCAGTACTTC.

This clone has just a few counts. CDR3 DNA: TGTGCCAGCAGCTCCGTGTCGGGGAGCTACGAGCAGTACTTC. Translating gives CASSSVSGSYEQYF. V usage is TRBV7-6 and J usage is TRBJ2-7; weak D call: TRBD2 (5 bases). The V gene's germline CDR1 is SGHVS and CDR2 FNYEAQ. There are 14 residues in the CDR3. V dropped 4 bases and J dropped 3 bases, with 13 bases sitting between them.

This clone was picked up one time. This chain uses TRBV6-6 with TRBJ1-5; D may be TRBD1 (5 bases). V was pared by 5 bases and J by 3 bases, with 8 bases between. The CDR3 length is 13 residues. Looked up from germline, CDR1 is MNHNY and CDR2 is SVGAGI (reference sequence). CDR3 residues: CASSGANNQPQHF. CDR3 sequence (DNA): TGTGCCAGCAGTGGGGCCAACAATCAGCCCCAGCATTTT.

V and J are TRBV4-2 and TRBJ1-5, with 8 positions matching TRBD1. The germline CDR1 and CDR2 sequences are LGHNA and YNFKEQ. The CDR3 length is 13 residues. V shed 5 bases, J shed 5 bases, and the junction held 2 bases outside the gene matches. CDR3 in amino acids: CASSSTGDQPQHF. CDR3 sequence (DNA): TGTGCCAGCAGCTCGACAGGGGATCAGCCCCAGCATTTT.

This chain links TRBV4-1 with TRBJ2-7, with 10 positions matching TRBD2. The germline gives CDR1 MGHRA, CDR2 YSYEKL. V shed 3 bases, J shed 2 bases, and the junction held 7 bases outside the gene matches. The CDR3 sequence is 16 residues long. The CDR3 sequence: CASSHRSGGAPYEQYF. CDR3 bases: TGCGCCAGCAGCCACCGCAGCGGGGGGGCCCCCTACGAGCAGTACTTC.

CDR3 in amino acids: CASSFPDRGEETQYF. In nucleotides, the CDR3 is TGTGCCAGCAGCTTCCCGGACAGGGGGGAAGAGACCCAGTACTTC. The chain combines TRBV7-9 with TRBJ2-5; 10 bases are shared with TRBD1. The V gene end was trimmed by 3 bases and the J gene end by 3 bases; junction bases not matched to a gene: 4. From germline, CDR1 is SEHNR and CDR2 FQNEAQ (reference sequence). The CDR3 totals 15 residues.

CDR3 sequence: CASSPGTGNYEQYF. The CDR3 DNA follows: TGTGCCAGCAGCCCCGGGACAGGAAACTACGAGCAGTACTTC. The chain combines TRBV7-6 with TRBJ2-7, with 8 bases identical to TRBD1. CDR1 SGHVS and CDR2 FNYEAQ come from the germline V gene. This CDR3 region has 14 residues. V lost 5 bases to trimming and J lost 3 bases; unmatched junction nucleotides: 6.

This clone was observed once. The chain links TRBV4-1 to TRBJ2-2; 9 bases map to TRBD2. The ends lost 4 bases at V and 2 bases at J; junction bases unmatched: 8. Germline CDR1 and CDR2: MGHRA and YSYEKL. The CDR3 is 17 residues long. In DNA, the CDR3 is TGCGCCAGCAGCCCGATGACTAGCGGTAAAAACACCGGGGAGCTGTTTTTT. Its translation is CASSPMTSGKNTGELFF.

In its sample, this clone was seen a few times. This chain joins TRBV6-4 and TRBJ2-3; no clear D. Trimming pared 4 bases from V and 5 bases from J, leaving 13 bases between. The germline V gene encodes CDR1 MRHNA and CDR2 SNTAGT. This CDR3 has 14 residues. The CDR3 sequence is CASSGQIPGDTQYF. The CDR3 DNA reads TGTGCCAGCAGTGGACAAATCCCTGGAGATACGCAGTATTTT.

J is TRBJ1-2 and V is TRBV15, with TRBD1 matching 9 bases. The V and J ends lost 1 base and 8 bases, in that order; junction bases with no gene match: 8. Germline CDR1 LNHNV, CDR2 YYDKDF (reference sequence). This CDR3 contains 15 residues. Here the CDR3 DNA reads TGTGCCACCAGCAGAGGGGCTACAGGGGGCAACGGCTACACCTTC. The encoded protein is CATSRGATGGNGYTF.

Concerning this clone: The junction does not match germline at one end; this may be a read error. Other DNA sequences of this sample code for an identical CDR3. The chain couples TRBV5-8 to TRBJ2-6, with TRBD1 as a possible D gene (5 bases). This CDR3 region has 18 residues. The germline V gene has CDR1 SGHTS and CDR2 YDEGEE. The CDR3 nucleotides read TGTGCCAGCAGCTTCGGGTCCTTACTAATCTCTGGGGCCAACGTCCTGACCTTC. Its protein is CASSFGSLLISGANVLTF.

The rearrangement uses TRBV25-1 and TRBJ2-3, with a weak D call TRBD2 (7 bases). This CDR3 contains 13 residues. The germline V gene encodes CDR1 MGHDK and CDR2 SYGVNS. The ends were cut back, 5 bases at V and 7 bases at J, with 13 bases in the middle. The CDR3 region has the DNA TGTGCCAGCAGTCGGGGGGCGCAAAATACGCAGTATTTT. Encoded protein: CASSRGAQNTQYF.

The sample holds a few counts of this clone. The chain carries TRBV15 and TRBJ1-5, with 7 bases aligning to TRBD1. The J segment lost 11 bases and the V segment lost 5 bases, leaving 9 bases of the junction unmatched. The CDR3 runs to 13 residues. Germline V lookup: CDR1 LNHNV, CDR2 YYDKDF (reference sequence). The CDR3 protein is CATSSDRQGTQHF. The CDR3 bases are TGTGCCACCAGCTCCGATAGACAGGGAACCCAGCATTTT.

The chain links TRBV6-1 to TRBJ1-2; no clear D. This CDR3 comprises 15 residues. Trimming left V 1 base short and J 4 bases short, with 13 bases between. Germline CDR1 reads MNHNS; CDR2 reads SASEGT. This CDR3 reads CASSEGSGRVYGYTF. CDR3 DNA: TGTGCCAGCAGTGAAGGGTCGGGGAGAGTCTATGGCTACACCTTC.

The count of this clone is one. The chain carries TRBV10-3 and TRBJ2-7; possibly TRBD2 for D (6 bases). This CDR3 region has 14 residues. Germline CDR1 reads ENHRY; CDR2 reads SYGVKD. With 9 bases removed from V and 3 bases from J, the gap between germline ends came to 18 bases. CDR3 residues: CAMAMGLKGYEQYF. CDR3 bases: TGTGCCATGGCGATGGGACTCAAGGGCTACGAGCAGTACTTC.

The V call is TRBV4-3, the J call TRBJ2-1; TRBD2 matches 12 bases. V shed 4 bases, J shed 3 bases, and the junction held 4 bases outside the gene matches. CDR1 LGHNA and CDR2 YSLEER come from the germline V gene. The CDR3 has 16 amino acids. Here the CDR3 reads CASSPRLAGVYNEQFF. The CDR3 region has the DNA TGCGCCAGCAGCCCCCGACTAGCGGGAGTCTACAATGAGCAGTTCTTC.

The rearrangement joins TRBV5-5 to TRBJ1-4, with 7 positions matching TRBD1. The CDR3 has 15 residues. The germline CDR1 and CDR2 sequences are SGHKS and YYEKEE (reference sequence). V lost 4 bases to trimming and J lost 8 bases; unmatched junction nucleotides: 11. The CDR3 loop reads CASSQPKGANEKLFF. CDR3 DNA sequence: TGTGCCAGCAGCCAACCCAAGGGGGCGAACGAAAAACTGTTTTTT.

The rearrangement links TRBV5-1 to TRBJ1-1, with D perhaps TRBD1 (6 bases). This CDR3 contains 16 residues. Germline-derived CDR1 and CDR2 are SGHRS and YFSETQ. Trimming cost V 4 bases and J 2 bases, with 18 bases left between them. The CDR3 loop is CASSLRAGADNTEAFF. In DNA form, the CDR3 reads TGCGCCAGCAGCCTGAGGGCAGGGGCGGATAACACTGAAGCTTTCTTT. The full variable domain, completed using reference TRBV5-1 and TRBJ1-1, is KAGVTQTPRYLIKTRGQQVTLSCSPISGHRSVSWYQQTPGQGLQFLFEYFSETQRNKGNFPGRFSGRQFSNSRSEMNVSTLELGDSALYLCASSLRAGADNTEAFFGQGTRLTVV.

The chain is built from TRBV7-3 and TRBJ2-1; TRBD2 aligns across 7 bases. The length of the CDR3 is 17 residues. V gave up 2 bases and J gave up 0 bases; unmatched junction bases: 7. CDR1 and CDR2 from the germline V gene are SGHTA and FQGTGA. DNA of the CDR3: TGTGCCAGCAGCTTAGCCCCTAGCGGCACCTCCTACAATGAGCAGTTCTTC. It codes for CASSLAPSGTSYNEQFF.

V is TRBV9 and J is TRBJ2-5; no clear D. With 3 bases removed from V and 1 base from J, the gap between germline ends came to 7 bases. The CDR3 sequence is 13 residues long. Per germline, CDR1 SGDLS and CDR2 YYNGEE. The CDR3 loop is CASSEGGQETQYF. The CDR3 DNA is TGTGCCAGCAGCGAAGGCGGCCAAGAGACCCAGTACTTC.

CDR3 loop: CASSQEGDMGNEKLFF. DNA of the CDR3: TGTGCCAGCAGCCAAGAAGGTGACATGGGTAATGAAAAACTGTTTTTT. The chain uses TRBV7-9 and TRBJ1-4, with unresolved D. Looked up from germline, CDR1 is SEHNR and CDR2 is FQNEAQ (reference sequence). Trimming left V 5 bases short and J 4 bases short, with 17 bases between. The CDR3 spans 16 residues.

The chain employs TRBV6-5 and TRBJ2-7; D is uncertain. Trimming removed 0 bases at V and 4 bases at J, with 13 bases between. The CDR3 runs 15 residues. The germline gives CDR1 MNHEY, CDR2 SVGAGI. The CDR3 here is CASSYSLAQPYEQYF. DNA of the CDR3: TGTGCCAGCAGTTACTCACTCGCGCAACCTTACGAGCAGTACTTC.

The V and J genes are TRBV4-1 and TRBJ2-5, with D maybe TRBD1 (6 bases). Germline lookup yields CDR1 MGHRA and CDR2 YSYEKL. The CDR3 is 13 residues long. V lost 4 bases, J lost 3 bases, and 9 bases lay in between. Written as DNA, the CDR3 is TGCGCCAGCAGCCGAAACAGGGAAGAGACCCAGTACTTC. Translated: CASSRNREETQYF.

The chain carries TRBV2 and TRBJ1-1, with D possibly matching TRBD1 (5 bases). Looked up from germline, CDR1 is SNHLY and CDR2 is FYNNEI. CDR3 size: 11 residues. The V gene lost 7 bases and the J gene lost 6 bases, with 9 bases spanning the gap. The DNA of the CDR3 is TGTGCCAGCAAGCAGGGTGCTGAAGCTTTCTTT. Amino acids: CASKQGAEAFF.